This T cell receptor (beta chain) emerged from a study of blood T cell repertoires in COVID-19. Cohorts were determined from participant-reported clinical history. This CDR3 comprises 12 residues. V lost 6 bases and J 7 bases, leaving 12 bases between the germline ends. Here immunoSEQ multiplex PCR was the method, and the copy in TCRdb shows in-frame clones only, minus some. The data contain 200,000 to 250,000 clones, about 83% of them singletons. The clonotype was recovered from a woman aged 40-49 years who had been exposed to COVID-19. Sequenced material: PBMCs or T cells enriched from blood (not recorded which). The V call is TRBV12-3 or TRBV12-4, the J call TRBJ1-1; D is possibly TRBD1 (5 bases). CDR3 DNA sequence: TGTGCCAGCAGATCAGGGCGCCGTGAAGCTTTCTTT. Its translation is CASRSGRREAFF.